These 6 T cell receptor beta chains came from one sample sequenced in a study of T cells in Graves' hyperthyroidism and ophthalmopathy. Amplified TCR beta CDR3 regions came from RNA transcripts. Using the HTBI primer set, a first-round RT-PCR was run on the TCR CDR3. MiXCR, applied by TCRdb to the multiplex PCR reads, yields one record per CDR3 protein. This table has hundreds of thousands of distinct CDR3 sequences, approximately 15% appearing once. Sequences were obtained from blood. The receptors stem from a woman younger than 35 with Graves' hyperthyroidism.

This clonotype was detected many times. This chain joins TRBV6-2 or TRBV6-3 and TRBJ2-5; D is ambiguous. The germline V and J ends were trimmed by 4 bases and 0 bases, with 3 bases remaining between them. This CDR3 contains 12 residues. The germline V gene has CDR1 MNHEY and CDR2 SVGEGT. Here the CDR3 DNA reads TGTGCCAGCAGTTGGAACCAAGAGACCCAGTACTTC. It codes for CASSWNQETQYF.

In this sample, this clonotype turned up a few times. The chain uses TRBV6-1 and TRBJ2-7; maybe TRBD2 (5 bases). CDR1 is MNHNS, CDR2 SASEGT, per germline. V shed 3 bases and J shed 5 bases, with 11 bases lying between them. CDR3 length equals 13 residues. DNA for the CDR3: TGTGCCAGCAGTGACGAGGGATGGCACGAGCAGTACTTC. Its protein is CASSDEGWHEQYF.

This clonotype was observed at least ten times. The genes are TRBV20-1 and TRBJ2-3, with TRBD2 matching 10 bases. Germline-derived CDR1 and CDR2 are DFQATT and SNEGSKA (reference sequence). CDR3 size: 13 residues. The trim removed 3 bases at V and 6 bases at J, leaving 3 bases unmatched. Here the CDR3 reads CSARPSGSDTQYF. Written as DNA, the CDR3 is TGCAGTGCTAGGCCTAGCGGGAGCGATACGCAGTATTTT.

This clonotype came up many times. V gene TRBV3-1 combines with J gene TRBJ2-7, with D hard to call. V gave up 3 bases and J gave up 1 base, with 13 bases separating them. The CDR3 totals 15 residues. Germline values: CDR1 LGHDT, CDR2 YNNKEL (reference sequence). The CDR3 loop reads CASSQMTISSYEQYF. The CDR3 DNA is TGTGCCAGCAGCCAGATGACCATAAGTTCCTACGAGCAGTACTTC.

This clonotype was counted at least ten times. V is TRBV28 and J is TRBJ2-5, with unresolved D. V was trimmed by 3 bases and J by 4 bases, leaving 9 bases between them. Germline V gives CDR1 MDHEN, CDR2 SYDVKM. The CDR3 is 13 amino acids. The CDR3 is CASSFRDVETQYF. The CDR3, as DNA: TGTGCCAGCAGTTTTCGAGACGTAGAGACCCAGTACTTC.

This rearrangement joins TRBV9 to TRBJ1-5, with a weak D call TRBD1 (5 bases). Trimming pared 4 bases from V and 5 bases from J, leaving 10 bases between. This CDR3 has 13 residues. Germline-derived CDR1 and CDR2 are SGDLS and YYNGEE. The CDR3, as DNA: TGTGCCAGCAGCCCTCAGGGTCATCAGCCCCAGCATTTT. The encoded protein is CASSPQGHQPQHF.